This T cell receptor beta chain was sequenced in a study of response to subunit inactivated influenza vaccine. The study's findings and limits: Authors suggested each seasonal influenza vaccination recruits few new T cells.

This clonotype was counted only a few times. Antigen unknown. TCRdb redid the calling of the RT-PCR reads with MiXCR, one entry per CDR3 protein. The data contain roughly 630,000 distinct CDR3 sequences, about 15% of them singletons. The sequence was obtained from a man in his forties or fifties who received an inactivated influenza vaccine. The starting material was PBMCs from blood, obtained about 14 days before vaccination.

CDR3 DNA: TGTGCCAGCAGTTTAACAACTAGCTCCTACGAGCAGTACTTC. Its translation is CASSLTTSSYEQYF. The rearrangement uses TRBV12-3 or TRBV12-4 and TRBJ2-7, with D possibly TRBD2 on 5 matching bases. V was shortened by 2 bases and J by 0 bases, with 8 bases between the two germline ends. The CDR3 has 14 residues.